This T cell receptor (beta chain) is from a study of naive and memory T cell subsets. Ligated cDNA underwent four rounds of PCR with nested alpha and beta constant region primers and SP2. For blood and skin samples, reverse transcription used TCR alpha and beta constant primers. Each CDR3 protein gets one entry after TCRdb re-called the 5' RACE reads with MiXCR. The sample includes 48,000 or so distinct CDR3 sequences, approximately 4.5% of them seen just once. Ten or more counts support this clonotype. Its cognate antigen is unknown. General observations from the study: This RNA-based method may be sensitive to activation-related transcript changes.

The library had UMIs added by 3' ligation of an oligonucleotide to TCR cDNA. Unsorted total RNA, roughly 1 to 1,100 ng, was DNase treated before reverse transcription. Germline CDR1 and CDR2: SQVTM and ANQGSEA. The CDR3 consists of 13 residues. Trimming stripped 4 bases from V and 5 bases from J, with 12 bases between. The receptor was derived from a female donor in good health. The chain employs TRBV29-1 and TRBJ1-3, with D unclear. CDR3 protein: CSVGGGTRNTIYF. The DNA of the CDR3 is TGCAGCGTTGGTGGAGGAACCCGAAACACCATATATTTT.